What follows are 19 T cell receptor beta chains derived from one specimen sequenced in a study of blood T cell repertoires in COVID-19. Assay: immunoSEQ multiplex PCR; the TCRdb copy retains only in-frame clones and omits some. The sample consists of approximately 82,000 clones, about four fifths of them appearing once. The sample comprised peripheral blood. Receptor source: a woman between 70 and 85 years old with acute or convalescent COVID-19.

The V and J genes are TRBV5-8 and TRBJ1-2; D remains unclear. CDR1 is SGHTS, CDR2 YDEGEE, per germline. V dropped 1 base and J dropped 7 bases, with 17 bases sitting between them. There are 15 residues in the CDR3. The CDR3 sequence is CASSLTDSAGIGYTF. The DNA of the CDR3 is TGTGCCAGCAGCTTGACCGATTCGGCCGGGATTGGCTACACCTTC.

The chain uses TRBV30 and TRBJ2-7; 7 bases fit TRBD2. The J segment lost 5 bases and the V segment lost 0 bases, leaving 7 bases of the junction unmatched. Per germline, CDR1 GTSNPN and CDR2 SVGIG (reference sequence). The CDR3 loop spans 14 amino acids. The CDR3 loop reads CAWSVGRETDEQYF. The CDR3 DNA reads as TGTGCCTGGAGTGTCGGGCGGGAGACAGACGAGCAGTACTTC. Supplemented by reference TRBV30 and TRBJ2-7, the full variable domain reads SQTIHQWPATLVQPVGSPLSLECTVEGTSNPNLYWYRQAAGRGLQLLFYSVGIGQISSEVPQNLSASRPQDRQFILSSKKLLLSDSGFYLCAWSVGRETDEQYFGPGTRLTVT.

V is TRBV2 and J is TRBJ1-3, with no clear D. The CDR3 spans 16 residues. Trimming took 5 bases from V and 0 from J, leaving 14 bases between them. Germline V CDR1 and CDR2: SNHLY, FYNNEI. CDR3 coding DNA: TGTGCCAGCAGTCAGACAACAGTTCGCTCTGGAAACACCATATATTTT. Amino acids: CASSQTTVRSGNTIYF.

The chain employs TRBV29-1 and TRBJ2-1; D perhaps matches TRBD2 (5 bases). Between the trimmed V and J ends, which lost 4 bases and 7 bases, there was a span of 11 bases. The CDR3 extends over 12 amino acids. Germline CDR1 is SQVTM and CDR2 is ANQGSEA. CDR3 amino acids: CSVGLGANEQFF. Here the CDR3 DNA reads TGCAGCGTTGGTTTGGGAGCTAATGAGCAGTTCTTC.

With respect to this clone: Within the sample, other DNA sequences also encode this same CDR3. This chain uses TRBV30 with TRBJ1-1; weak D call: TRBD1 (6 bases). CDR1 GTSNPN and CDR2 SVGIG come from the germline V gene (reference sequence). Trimming took 3 bases from V and 4 from J, leaving 9 bases between them. The CDR3 is 12 residues long. The CDR3 DNA reads as TGTGCCTGGAGCGGGGGGGCCACTGAAGCTTTCTTT. It codes for CAWSGGATEAFF.

V is TRBV11-3 and J is TRBJ2-1, with TRBD2 identical over 8 bases. The CDR3 sequence is 18 residues long. V lost 1 base and J lost 6; bases outside the gene matches: 14. Germline V lookup: CDR1 SGHNT, CDR2 YENEEA. For the CDR3, the DNA is TGTGCCAGCAGCTTAGCCCCCGGGAGGGCCGCTTCTTTCAATGAGCAGTTCTTC. As protein: CASSLAPGRAASFNEQFF.

The genes are TRBV6-5 and TRBJ1-2; unclear D gene. Germline-derived CDR1 and CDR2 are MNHEY and SVGAGI. The CDR3 runs to 14 residues. The ends were cut back, 2 bases at V and 2 bases at J, with 9 bases in the middle. The CDR3: CASSYGQTNYGYTF. CDR3 in DNA: TGTGCCAGCAGTTACGGGCAAACCAACTATGGCTACACCTTC.

J is TRBJ1-1 and V is TRBV11-3, with D possibly TRBD1 on 6 matching bases. V lost 0 bases and J 8 bases, leaving 7 bases between the germline ends. CDR3 length: 12 residues. Germline values: CDR1 SGHNT, CDR2 YENEEA. The CDR3 region is CASSLDRGEAFF. The CDR3 DNA sequence: TGTGCCAGCAGCTTAGACAGGGGAGAAGCTTTCTTT.

As concerns this clone: At the DNA level, this CDR3 is encoded by other sequences in the same sample as well. The V call is TRBV29-1, the J call TRBJ2-1, with 8 bases aligning to TRBD1. Looked up from germline, CDR1 is SQVTM and CDR2 is ANQGSEA. The CDR3 consists of 13 residues. V gave up 1 base and J gave up 5 bases; unmatched junction bases: 1. In nucleotides, the CDR3 is TGCAGCGTTGAAGGACAGGGGAACAATGAGCAGTTCTTC. Translation: CSVEGQGNNEQFF.

For the CDR3, the DNA is TGTGCTAGTGGCACAGGAGAATACAATGAGCAGTTCTTC. This encodes CASGTGEYNEQFF. The J gene is TRBJ2-1, the V gene TRBV12-5, with D perhaps matching TRBD1 (5 bases). The CDR3 totals 13 residues. V lost 6 bases and J 4 bases, leaving 10 bases between the germline ends. Germline CDR1 reads LGHNT; CDR2 reads FRNRAP.

This clone appeared a few times. The chain combines TRBV19 with TRBJ1-2; TRBD1 aligns across 9 bases. The junction had 8 bases not matched to a gene; V was cut back by 7 bases and J by 8 bases. Per germline, CDR1 LNHDA and CDR2 SQIVND (reference sequence). The CDR3 spans 13 residues. As DNA, the CDR3 is TGTGCCAGTAAACAGGGGGCTAGTGGAGGCTACACCTTC. Its translation: CASKQGASGGYTF. The entire variable domain, with the rest obtained from reference TRBV19 and TRBJ1-2, is as follows: DGGITQSPKYLFRKEGQNVTLSCEQNLNHDAMYWYRQDPGQGLRLIYYSQIVNDFQKGDIAEGYSVSREKKESFPLTVTSAQKNPTAFYLCASKQGASGGYTFGSGTRLTVV.

V gene TRBV7-3 combines with J gene TRBJ1-4; D ambiguous. V was shortened by 5 bases and J by 8 bases, with 21 bases between the two germline ends. Germline assignment: CDR1 SGHTA and CDR2 FQGTGA. This CDR3 contains 16 residues. The DNA for the CDR3 is TGTGCCAGCAGCCCTCCTGACCGGACCGGCGGGGAAAAACTGTTTTTT. As protein: CASSPPDRTGGEKLFF.

This clone was detected a few times. The chain is built from TRBV3-1 (or the pseudogene TRBV3-2) and TRBJ1-2; 10 nucleotides match TRBD1. This CDR3 contains 16 residues. The junction had 9 bases not matched to a gene; V was cut back by 4 bases and J by 4 bases. Germline CDR1 LGHDT, CDR2 YNNKEL (reference sequence). The CDR3 region is CASSRLTGGNPYGYTF. CDR3 DNA sequence: TGTGCCAGCAGCCGACTGACAGGGGGCAATCCCTATGGCTACACCTTC.

The rearrangement joins TRBV2 to TRBJ1-4; weak D call: TRBD1 (5 bases). The CDR3 has 14 residues. Per the germline V gene, CDR1 is SNHLY and CDR2 is FYNNEI. V gave up 8 bases and J gave up 3 bases, with 13 bases separating them. The CDR3 sequence is CASCLDSPNEKLFF. In DNA form, the CDR3 reads TGTGCCAGCTGTCTTGACAGTCCTAATGAAAAACTGTTTTTT.

The chain carries TRBV19 and TRBJ2-1; D not certain. Germline CDR1 LNHDA, CDR2 SQIVND (reference sequence). The CDR3 runs 15 residues. Trimming removed 5 bases at V and 0 bases at J, with 11 bases between. The CDR3 region has the DNA TGTGCCAGTAGTCTCCAGGTGAACTCCTACAATGAGCAGTTCTTC. Translation gives CASSLQVNSYNEQFF.

The chain has TRBV10-3 and TRBJ2-3, with 11 nucleotides matching TRBD2. Germline V gene data show CDR1 as ENHRY and CDR2 as SYGVKD. J was trimmed by 2 bases and V by 4 bases; bases with no gene match: 5. CDR3 length: 16 residues. The CDR3 sequence is CAISGGSGRATDTQYF. The CDR3 coding sequence is TGTGCCATCAGTGGGGGTAGCGGGAGGGCCACAGATACGCAGTATTTT.

The gene calls are TRBV5-5 and TRBJ1-6; no clear D. The CDR3 is 17 amino acids. Trimming took 1 base from V and 0 from J, leaving 11 bases between them. The germline CDR1 and CDR2 sequences are SGHKS and YYEKEE (reference sequence). The CDR3: CASSLNGGSSYNSPLHF. The CDR3 bases are TGTGCCAGCAGCTTGAACGGCGGGAGCTCCTATAATTCACCCCTCCACTTT.

V is TRBV29-1 and J is TRBJ1-2, with 7 bases fitting TRBD1. Trimming took 4 bases from V and 2 from J; bases not matched to a gene: 10. Germline V gene sequence: CDR1 SQVTM, CDR2 ANQGSEA. This CDR3 has 15 amino acids. The CDR3 nucleotides are TGCAGCGTTGGGGTACAGGGGCGATACAACTATGGCTACACCTTC. Protein product: CSVGVQGRYNYGYTF.

The chain uses TRBV4-1 and TRBJ2-1, with 13 bases lining up with TRBD2. This CDR3 region has 16 residues. Germline V gives CDR1 MGHRA, CDR2 YSYEKL. Trimming removed 4 bases from V and 7 bases from J; junction bases left unmatched: 7. The CDR3 DNA sequence: TGCGCCAGCAGCCGGACTAGCGGGAGTGAGTGGAATGAGCAGTTCTTC. It translates to CASSRTSGSEWNEQFF.